This T cell receptor (beta chain) was captured by sequencing in a study of regulatory T cells in long-lasting Graves disease. On the study more broadly: Patients with new Graves' disease had used antithyroid drugs below 3 months.

Arm-PCR of CDR3 regions with iRepertoire HTBI primers generated TCR beta libraries. Original methodology: The study identified 50 to 70 TRBV and 11 to 15 TRBJ segments across samples. TCRdb independently ran MiXCR on the multiplex PCR reads; one entry per CDR3 protein. These V and J calls rely on TCRdb rather than the paper's analysis. The sample yields 540,000 or so distinct CDR3 sequences, roughly 14% seen once. Germline V gene lookup returns CDR1 SQVTM and CDR2 ANQGSEA. There are 13 residues in the CDR3. Time point indicated: newly diagnosed GD, antithyroid drugs for less than 3 months. Scientists built the TCR library using RNA that was extracted from PBMCs. These records were also assigned to another study, of T cells in Graves' hyperthyroidism and ophthalmopathy. That investigation notes: Recently diagnosed hyperthyroidism of less than 2 months' duration affected patients aged 18 to 65.

The specimen was peripheral blood mononuclear cells (PBMCs), collected at new diagnosis, from a patient treated with antithyroid drugs. The source of this sequence is a man aged 30-40 years with Graves disease. V gene TRBV29-1 combines with J gene TRBJ1-4, with D possibly being TRBD1 (5 bases). In nucleotides, the CDR3 is TGCTCAGTTGAAGGCTTGAGGGGTGAAAAACTGTTTTTT. Its translation: CSVEGLRGEKLFF.